This T cell receptor (beta chain) was retrieved from a study of tumor-infiltrating lymphocytes in primary liver carcinoma. About the research overall: Both sexes were represented among patients, who were 30 to 69 years old. Tumor stage was T1-T3 N0M0, and tumor size was 4.2 to 10 cm across.

Investigators took RNA and DNA out together from about 19-30 mg of unsorted bulk tissue. Chronic HBV infection was present in the patients, who were treatment-naive. This CDR3 region has 15 residues. Germline CDR1 MNHEY, CDR2 SVGAGI. The authors made TCR beta cDNA from approximately 500 ng total RNA with a constant-region primer. Nested multiplex PCR, run for three rounds with slightly modified ARM-PCR, yielded TCR beta libraries. A C-beta reverse primer and TRBV1-TRBV30 forward primers served in each of the first two PCR rounds, at about 9 cycles apiece. MiXCR, run by TCRdb on the multiplex PCR reads, gives a single entry per CDR3 protein. The table records about 78,000 distinct CDR3 sequences, about two thirds of them present only once. General study results and limits: Tumor region pairs overlapped more than did tumor-adjacent and tumor-blood pairs.

In this sample, this clonotype turned up a few times. Its antigen is currently unknown. The source of this sequence is a woman aged 60 to 75 with primary liver carcinoma and hepatitis B virus infection. The genes are TRBV6-5 and TRBJ2-7; 9 bases match TRBD2. Source material: liver tumor tissue from sampling region 4. The subset: tumor region T4, right-lateral pole. The CDR3 protein is CDSSAAAGGYYEQYF. The CDR3, as DNA: TGTGATAGTAGCGCGGCGGCGGGAGGGTACTACGAGCAGTACTTC.